This paragraph covers one T cell receptor (beta chain) sequence. Produced via immunoSEQ multiplex PCR; TCRdb's table is partial and in-frame only. The sample lists 200,000 to 250,000 clones; about 87% were seen once. The V and J ends lost 2 bases and 8 bases, in that order; junction bases with no gene match: 13. Germline CDR1 is MRHNA and CDR2 is SNTAGT. The CDR3 runs 17 residues. This entry is derived from a study of blood T cell repertoires in COVID-19. The rearrangement uses TRBV6-4 and TRBJ1-4, with TRBD1 matching 8 bases. What was sequenced was peripheral blood. This clonotype was sampled from a man aged 25-45 years with COVID-19, enrolled during active disease. CDR3 region: CASSDLMGAGGAEKLFF. The CDR3 DNA reads as TGTGCCAGCAGTGACCTGATGGGGGCAGGGGGCGCGGAAAAACTGTTTTTT.